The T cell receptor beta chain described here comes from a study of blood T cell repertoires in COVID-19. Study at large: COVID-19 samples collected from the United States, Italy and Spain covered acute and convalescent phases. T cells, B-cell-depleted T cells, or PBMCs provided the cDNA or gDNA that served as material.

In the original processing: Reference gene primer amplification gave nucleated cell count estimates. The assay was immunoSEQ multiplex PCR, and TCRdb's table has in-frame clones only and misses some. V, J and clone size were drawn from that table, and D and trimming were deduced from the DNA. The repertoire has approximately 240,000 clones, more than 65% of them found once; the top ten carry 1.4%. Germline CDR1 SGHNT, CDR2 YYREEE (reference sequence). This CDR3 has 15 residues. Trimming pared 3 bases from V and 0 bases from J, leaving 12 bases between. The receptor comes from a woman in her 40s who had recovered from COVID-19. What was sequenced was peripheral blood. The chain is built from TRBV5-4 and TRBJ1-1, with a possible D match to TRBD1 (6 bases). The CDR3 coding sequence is TGTGCCAGCAGCTCCCGACAGGAGTTGAACACTGAAGCTTTCTTT. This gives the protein CASSSRQELNTEAFF.